This passage covers 31 T cell receptor beta chains from one sample sequenced in a study of cytomegalovirus exposure and HLA in healthy donors. Primers for the PCR totalled 60 Vbeta and 13 Jbeta. Measured with immunoSEQ multiplex PCR; TCRdb has only the in-frame clones, and not every one. Among 110,000 to 150,000 clones listed, 65% to 85% were seen once. The sample taken for sequencing was PBMCs. The receptors shown here come from a male donor in good health and CMV-seronegative.

This chain joins TRBV27 and TRBJ2-1; TRBD2 aligns across 8 bases. Trimming removed 5 bases from V and 6 bases from J; junction bases left unmatched: 3. The CDR3 is 13 amino acids. Germline lookup yields CDR1 MNHEY and CDR2 SMNVEV (reference sequence). The CDR3 nucleotides are TGTGCCAGCAGTCTAGGACTAGCCAATGAGCAGTTCTTC. Protein: CASSLGLANEQFF.

The rearrangement links TRBV7-8 to TRBJ2-5, with 8 bases matching TRBD2. The end of the DNA is better explained by TRBJ2-7, so the J call may be wrong. The CDR3 sequence is 14 residues long. CDR1 and CDR2 from the germline V gene are SGHVS and FQNEAQ. The CDR3 loop is CASSLREVSYEQYF. DNA of the CDR3: TGTGCCAGCAGCTTGCGGGAGGTCTCCTACGAGCAGTACTTC.

The chain couples TRBV2 to TRBJ2-3; 7 positions agree with TRBD2. CDR3 length: 15 amino acids. CDR1 SNHLY and CDR2 FYNNEI come from the germline V gene. J was trimmed by 4 bases and V by 10 bases; bases with no gene match: 14. The CDR3, as DNA: TGTGCCATCCTCGGACTAGGAGTCCTACCAGATACGCAGTATTTT. Translating it yields CAILGLGVLPDTQYF.

The genes are TRBV7-9 and TRBJ1-1; weak D call: TRBD1 (6 bases). Between the trimmed V and J ends, which lost 5 bases and 2 bases, there was a span of 18 bases. The germline CDR1 and CDR2 sequences are SEHNR and FQNEAQ (reference sequence). The CDR3 extends over 16 amino acids. CDR3 loop: CASSLGGGRANTEAFF. CDR3 bases: TGTGCCAGCAGCCTGGGTGGGGGCAGGGCCAACACTGAAGCTTTCTTT. Looking up the rest from reference TRBV7-9 and TRBJ1-1 gives the full variable domain: DTGVSQNPRHKITKRGQNVTFRCDPISEHNRLYWYRQTLGQGPEFLTYFQNEAQLEKSRLLSDRFSAERPKGSFSTLEIQRTEQGDSAMYLCASSLGGGRANTEAFFGQGTRLTVV.

As regards this clone: Its ends do not fully match the called genes, so a read error is possible. The rearrangement uses TRBV5-1 and TRBJ2-6; D is perhaps TRBD1 (5 bases). Germline V lookup: CDR1 SGHRS, CDR2 YFSETQ. This CDR3 has 15 residues. The CDR3 coding sequence is TGCGCCAGCAGCTTGTACCGCTCTGGGGCCAACGGCCTGACTTTC. This gives the protein CASSLYRSGANGLTF.

CDR3 in DNA: TGCGCCAGCAGCTTCTCGGGGAACGAGGCCGGGGAGCTGTTTTTT. The encoded protein is CASSFSGNEAGELFF. V usage is TRBV5-1 and J usage is TRBJ2-2, with D perhaps matching TRBD2 (5 bases). This CDR3 comprises 15 residues. With 2 bases removed from V and 6 bases from J, the gap between germline ends came to 14 bases. CDR1 SGHRS and CDR2 YFSETQ come from the germline V gene.

The chain combines TRBV5-1 with TRBJ2-1, with D uncertain. CDR1 is SGHRS, CDR2 YFSETQ, per germline. CDR3 length: 15 amino acids. The V and J ends lost 0 bases and 0 bases respectively, with 7 bases between them. The CDR3 loop reads CASSLALSSYNEQFF. For the CDR3, the DNA is TGCGCCAGCAGCTTGGCGTTGAGCTCCTACAATGAGCAGTTCTTC.

The chain has TRBV6-1 and TRBJ2-3, with 8 bases fitting TRBD2. The V and J ends lost 6 bases and 4 bases, in that order; junction bases with no gene match: 3. The V gene's germline CDR1 is MNHNS and CDR2 SASEGT. The CDR3 has 13 residues. The CDR3 DNA sequence: TGTGCCAGCAGGGAGACTAGCGCAGATACGCAGTATTTT. Protein product: CASRETSADTQYF.

The chain couples TRBV5-1 to TRBJ1-6, with D perhaps matching TRBD1 (6 bases). This CDR3 contains 15 residues. CDR1 SGHRS and CDR2 YFSETQ come from the germline V gene. V lost 3 bases, J lost 7 bases, and 14 bases lay in between. The CDR3 DNA sequence: TGCGCCAGCAGCTCAACGACAGGCGGAAATTCACCCCTCCACTTT. This codes for CASSSTTGGNSPLHF.

This clone was observed once. This chain connects TRBV11-3 to TRBJ2-5; a weak D match, TRBD1 (6 bases). This CDR3 has 15 amino acids. V was pared by 4 bases and J by 3 bases, with 15 bases between. Germline assignment: CDR1 SGHNT and CDR2 YENEEA. This CDR3 is CASSSRDTVEETQYF. CDR3 DNA: TGTGCCAGCAGCTCCCGGGACACAGTCGAAGAGACCCAGTACTTC.

This clone was detected only a few times. This chain joins TRBV6-5 and TRBJ2-5; perhaps TRBD2 as D (7 bases). This CDR3 has 14 residues. V was clipped by 5 bases and J by 1 base, with 11 bases between them. Germline CDR1 is MNHEY and CDR2 is SVGAGI. The chain's CDR3 is CASSTRGAQETQYF. The DNA of the CDR3 is TGTGCCAGCAGTACCCGGGGGGCCCAAGAGACCCAGTACTTC.

This clone has only a few counts. The rearrangement links TRBV7-8 to TRBJ1-5; the match to TRBD1 covers 8 bases. Germline V gives CDR1 SGHVS, CDR2 FQNEAQ. The junction had 15 bases not matched to a gene; V was cut back by 4 bases and J by 7 bases. CDR3 size: 17 residues. CDR3 nucleotide sequence: TGTGCCAGCAGCTATCAACGGCTAGGACAGGGAGAGCAGCCCCAGCATTTT. Translating it yields CASSYQRLGQGEQPQHF. Full variable domain (rest looked up from reference TRBV7-8 and TRBJ1-5): GAGVSQSPRYKVAKRGQDVALRCDPISGHVSLFWYQQALGQGPEFLTYFQNEAQLDKSGLPSDRFFAERPEGSVSTLKIQRTQQEDSAVYLCASSYQRLGQGEQPQHFGDGTRLSIL.

J is TRBJ1-1 and V is TRBV7-9, with D perhaps matching TRBD1 (6 bases). The V end was cut by 4 bases, the J end by 5 bases, with 17 bases between. The germline CDR1 and CDR2 sequences are SEHNR and FQNEAQ (reference sequence). The CDR3 totals 15 residues. CDR3 DNA sequence: TGTGCCAGCAGCTCCCACAGGGACCGAACAACTGAAGCTTTCTTT. Its translation: CASSSHRDRTTEAFF. Full variable domain (missing parts from reference TRBV7-9 and TRBJ1-1): DTGVSQNPRHKITKRGQNVTFRCDPISEHNRLYWYRQTLGQGPEFLTYFQNEAQLEKSRLLSDRFSAERPKGSFSTLEIQRTEQGDSAMYLCASSSHRDRTTEAFFGQGTRLTVV.

CDR3 in DNA: TGTGCCAGCAGCTTGGTAGGGGCGAACACTGAAGCTTTCTTT. This translates into CASSLVGANTEAFF. The chain joins TRBV5-4 to TRBJ1-1; weak D call: TRBD1 (5 bases). The germline gives CDR1 SGHNT, CDR2 YYREEE (reference sequence). This CDR3 spans 14 amino acids. V was trimmed by 0 bases and J by 1 base, leaving 7 bases between them.

The V call is TRBV14, the J call TRBJ1-2, with TRBD1 identical over 8 bases. Germline CDR1 reads SGHDN; CDR2 reads FVKESK. The length of the CDR3 is 13 residues. The junction had 6 bases not matched to a gene; V was cut back by 4 bases and J by 8 bases. The CDR3 DNA sequence: TGTGCCAGCAGCCCCGGACAGGGTATCGGCTACACCTTC. As protein: CASSPGQGIGYTF.

This clone has more than one count but fewer than ten. The genes are TRBV5-1 and TRBJ2-7, with 7 bases matching TRBD1. Germline V gene sequence: CDR1 SGHRS, CDR2 YFSETQ. The V and J ends lost 0 bases and 6 bases, in that order; junction bases with no gene match: 6. CDR3 length: 14 amino acids. The CDR3 region is CASSLGQGSGEQYF. The CDR3 DNA sequence: TGCGCCAGCAGCTTGGGACAGGGATCTGGCGAGCAGTACTTC. The variable domain in full, completed from reference TRBV5-1 and TRBJ2-7, reads KAGVTQTPRYLIKTRGQQVTLSCSPISGHRSVSWYQQTPGQGLQFLFEYFSETQRNKGNFPGRFSGRQFSNSRSEMNVSTLELGDSALYLCASSLGQGSGEQYFGPGTRLTVT.

The genes are TRBV5-1 and TRBJ2-7; 9 nucleotides match TRBD1. Germline CDR1 and CDR2: SGHRS and YFSETQ. J was trimmed by 3 bases and V by 4 bases; bases with no gene match: 2. The CDR3 consists of 13 residues. CDR3 amino acids: CASSGTGSYEQYF. CDR3 bases: TGCGCCAGCAGCGGGACAGGGAGCTACGAGCAGTACTTC.

V and J are TRBV2 and TRBJ2-7; 10 positions match TRBD2. CDR1 and CDR2 from the germline V gene are SNHLY and FYNNEI. V lost 4 bases to trimming and J lost 6 bases; unmatched junction nucleotides: 12. This CDR3 spans 16 amino acids. This chain's CDR3 is CASSGGSGRPIPEQYF. DNA for the CDR3: TGTGCCAGCAGTGGAGGTAGCGGGAGGCCGATCCCCGAGCAGTACTTC.

The gene calls are TRBV7-9 and TRBJ2-3; D unresolved. Trimming left V 2 bases short and J 0 bases short, with 6 bases between. The CDR3 spans 14 residues. Looked up from germline, CDR1 is SEHNR and CDR2 is FQNEAQ (reference sequence). CDR3: CASSLPLSTDTQYF. As DNA, the CDR3 is TGTGCCAGCAGCTTACCTTTAAGCACAGATACGCAGTATTTT.

The rearrangement links TRBV5-1 to TRBJ2-1, with D perhaps matching TRBD2 (6 bases). V shed 2 bases and J shed 9 bases, with 15 bases lying between them. CDR1 and CDR2 from the germline V gene are SGHRS and YFSETQ. This CDR3 region has 14 residues. The DNA for the CDR3 is TGCGCCAGCAGCTTTAATCTTCTGGAGGGTGAGCAGTTCTTC. Protein product: CASSFNLLEGEQFF.

In DNA, the CDR3 is TGCGCCAGCAGTGATGTCGGCGGGAGCAACACCGGGGAGCTGTTTTTT. This encodes CASSDVGGSNTGELFF. V gene TRBV10-2 combines with J gene TRBJ2-2; the match to TRBD2 covers 7 bases. The trim removed 3 bases at V and 2 bases at J, leaving 6 bases unmatched. The CDR3 is 16 residues long. Germline V gene lookup returns CDR1 WSHSY and CDR2 SAAADI.

The gene calls are TRBV6-1 and TRBJ1-1, with 7 bases that match TRBD1. In germline, CDR1 is MNHNS, CDR2 SASEGT. This CDR3 region has 14 residues. The junction had 9 bases not matched to a gene; V was cut back by 6 bases and J by 5 bases. The CDR3 DNA sequence: TGTGCCAGCAGGACCGACAGGGTAAAAACTGAAGCTTTCTTT. Residues: CASRTDRVKTEAFF.

The chain recombines TRBV27 with TRBJ2-5, with unresolved D. This CDR3 spans 13 amino acids. The V gene's germline CDR1 is MNHEY and CDR2 SMNVEV (reference sequence). V was cut by 3 bases and J by 5 bases, with 10 bases left in between. CDR3 amino acids: CASSFRPRETQYF. The CDR3 region has the DNA TGTGCCAGCAGTTTCCGACCGCGGGAGACCCAGTACTTC.

The chain links TRBV9 to TRBJ2-3; the match to TRBD2 covers 7 bases. This CDR3 contains 15 residues. Trimming removed 0 bases from V and 4 bases from J; junction bases left unmatched: 5. Germline CDR1 reads SGDLS; CDR2 reads YYNGEE. CDR3 in DNA: TGTGCCAGCAGCGTAGAACCCCTAGCGGCAGATACGCAGTATTTT. This encodes CASSVEPLAADTQYF.

J is TRBJ1-5 and V is TRBV28, with D uncertain. This CDR3 is 12 amino acids long. Per the germline V gene, CDR1 is MDHEN and CDR2 is SYDVKM. Trimming took off 3 bases at V and 5 bases at J, with 5 bases between the two ends. In DNA form, the CDR3 reads TGTGCCAGCAGTTTGGCCCATCAGCCCCAGCATTTT. Its translation: CASSLAHQPQHF.

The chain links TRBV5-1 to TRBJ1-1; D gene unclear. Germline CDR1 is SGHRS and CDR2 is YFSETQ. The ends were cut back, 1 base at V and 5 bases at J, with 15 bases in the middle. CDR3 length equals 15 residues. CDR3 nucleotides: TGCGCCAGCAGCTTGACCCCGGGGTCGGGAACTGAAGCTTTCTTT. Its translation is CASSLTPGSGTEAFF.

The sample holds a few counts of this clone. The chain couples TRBV5-1 to TRBJ2-1; 9 nucleotides agree with TRBD2. Germline CDR1 and CDR2: SGHRS and YFSETQ. CDR3 length equals 15 residues. V gave up 7 bases and J gave up 1 base; unmatched junction bases: 6. As DNA, the CDR3 is TGCGCCAGCGTACGTAGCGGGGGATCCTACAATGAGCAGTTCTTC. It specifies CASVRSGGSYNEQFF.

This chain connects TRBV4-2 to TRBJ2-3; TRBD2 might be the D (6 bases). This CDR3 is built from 15 residues. The V end was cut by 1 base, the J end by 1 base, with 9 bases between. The germline V gene has CDR1 LGHNA and CDR2 YNFKEQ. The CDR3 bases are TGTGCCAGCAGCCAAGTTTCTAGCGGCACAGATACGCAGTATTTT. Its translation is CASSQVSSGTDTQYF.

The rearrangement joins TRBV11-3 to TRBJ2-1; 13 bases agree with TRBD2. The CDR3 consists of 16 residues. After removal of 5 bases from V and 4 bases from J, the junction contained 5 bases not matched to a gene. Germline CDR1 is SGHNT and CDR2 is YENEEA. The CDR3 DNA is TGTGCCAGCAGCCCCCGGACTAGCGGGAGTTACAATGAGCAGTTCTTC. Translating it yields CASSPRTSGSYNEQFF.

The rearrangement links TRBV5-4 to TRBJ2-7, with 9 nucleotides matching TRBD1. This CDR3 contains 14 residues. CDR1 is SGHNT, CDR2 YYREEE, per germline (reference sequence). V shed 0 bases and J 7 bases; nucleotides not matched to a gene: 5. CDR3 coding DNA: TGTGCCAGCAGCTTGGGGACAGGGGAGGGTGAGCAGTACTTC. Residues: CASSLGTGEGEQYF.

The J gene is TRBJ1-1, the V gene TRBV6-5, with 8 bases that match TRBD1. Per the germline V gene, CDR1 is MNHEY and CDR2 is SVGAGI. The CDR3 totals 15 residues. Trimming removed 5 bases from V and 0 bases from J; junction bases left unmatched: 5. CDR3 sequence (DNA): TGTGCCAGCAGTCCGTCGACAGGGGTGAACACTGAAGCTTTCTTT. Its translation: CASSPSTGVNTEAFF.